There are a few counts of the clone carrying this T cell receptor (beta chain). The antigen remains undetermined. This CDR3 contains 15 residues. V lost 7 bases to trimming and J lost 9 bases; unmatched junction nucleotides: 12. TCRdb itself ran the reads through MiXCR, one entry per CDR3 protein. The sample consists of 800,000 to 950,000 distinct CDR3 sequences, approximately 32% of them appearing once. The sample comes from a study of T cell repertoires in cytomegalovirus infection. Looking at the study overall: The authors relied on CMV epitopes, both recently identified HLA-C-restricted and well-studied HLA-B-restricted. Indicated by public TCR beta signatures were CMV infection and matching HLA type.

The material was cultured CD8+ T cells from PBMCs, obtained from culture after CMV antigen stimulation. The J gene is TRBJ2-2, the V gene TRBV12-3 or TRBV12-4; 9 nucleotides align to TRBD2. The clonotype was recovered from a human donor in good health (CMV status not recorded). Some clones in this sample may be carry-over from other donors' samples. CDR3 residues: CASNLSGGLSWELFF. The CDR3 DNA sequence: TGTGCCAGCAACCTTAGCGGGGGACTCTCCTGGGAGCTGTTTTTT.